The 5 T cell receptor beta chains reported below all come from one sample, sequenced in a study of CD8+ T cells in alopecia areata. Extracted RNA was reverse transcribed, and the resulting cDNA served as sequencing template. Only in-frame clones appear in the TCRdb table, and some are missing; sequencing was by immunoSEQ multiplex PCR. The sample shows some 180,000 clones, about 55% of them seen only once. The treatment here: oral pan-JAK inhibitor, 5-10 mg twice daily. Specimen: CD8+ T cells sorted from blood, collected at week 24, from a patient treated with tofacitinib. These receptors originate from a human donor with alopecia areata.

The CDR3 loop reads CASSQELDQANTEAFF. Here the CDR3 DNA reads TGCGCCAGCAGCCAAGAACTTGATCAAGCGAACACTGAAGCTTTCTTT. The chain uses TRBV4-3 and TRBJ1-1; D not certain. This CDR3 has 16 residues. V lost 0 bases to trimming and J lost 1 base, with 12 bases between them. Per the germline V gene, CDR1 is LGHNA and CDR2 is YSLEER.

This clone was counted only a few times. The rearrangement links TRBV2 to TRBJ2-2; D is undetermined. Germline CDR1 and CDR2: SNHLY and FYNNEI. V was clipped by 5 bases and J by 0 bases, with 7 bases between them. The CDR3 sequence is 14 residues long. The CDR3 DNA sequence: TGTGCCAGCAGTCCAGGTGCGAACACCGGGGAGCTGTTTTTT. Translated, it gives CASSPGANTGELFF. Full variable domain (remainder filled in from reference TRBV2 and TRBJ2-2): EPEVTQTPSHQVTQMGQEVILRCVPISNHLYFYWYRQILGQKVEFLVSFYNNEISEKSEIFDDQFSVERPDGSNFTLKIRSTKLEDSAMYFCASSPGANTGELFFGEGSRLTVL.

This clone was counted between two and nine times. This chain uses TRBV4-3 with TRBJ2-2; perhaps TRBD1 as D (6 bases). The CDR3 has 15 residues. Germline CDR1 is LGHNA and CDR2 is YSLEER. V lost 0 bases and J lost 6, with 11 bases in between. CDR3 nucleotide sequence: TGCGCCAGCAGCCAAGATGCAGGGGCGGCCGGGGAGCTGTTTTTT. Amino acids: CASSQDAGAAGELFF.

The chain links TRBV25-1 to TRBJ1-4; D gene unclear. The CDR3 consists of 14 residues. Germline V CDR1 and CDR2: MGHDK, SYGVNS. V dropped 3 bases and J dropped 3 bases, with 8 bases sitting between them. The CDR3 spells CASSESRSNEKLFF. In DNA form, the CDR3 reads TGTGCCAGCAGTGAGTCCAGATCTAATGAAAAACTGTTTTTT.

This clone showed up just a few times. The chain joins TRBV11-2 to TRBJ2-7; maybe TRBD1 (6 bases). The germline V gene has CDR1 SGHAT and CDR2 FQNNGV. CDR3 length: 13 amino acids. Trimming cost V 3 bases and J 5 bases, with 11 bases left between them. CDR3 DNA sequence: TGTGCCAGCAGCTTCCAGGGGTCCGACGAGCAGTACTTC. Its translation is CASSFQGSDEQYF. The full variable domain, with the rest looked up from reference TRBV11-2 and TRBJ2-7, is EAGVAQSPRYKIIEKRQSVAFWCNPISGHATLYWYQQILGQGPKLLIQFQNNGVVDDSQLPKDRFSAERLKGVDSTLKIQPAKLEDSAVYLCASSFQGSDEQYFGPGTRLTVT.